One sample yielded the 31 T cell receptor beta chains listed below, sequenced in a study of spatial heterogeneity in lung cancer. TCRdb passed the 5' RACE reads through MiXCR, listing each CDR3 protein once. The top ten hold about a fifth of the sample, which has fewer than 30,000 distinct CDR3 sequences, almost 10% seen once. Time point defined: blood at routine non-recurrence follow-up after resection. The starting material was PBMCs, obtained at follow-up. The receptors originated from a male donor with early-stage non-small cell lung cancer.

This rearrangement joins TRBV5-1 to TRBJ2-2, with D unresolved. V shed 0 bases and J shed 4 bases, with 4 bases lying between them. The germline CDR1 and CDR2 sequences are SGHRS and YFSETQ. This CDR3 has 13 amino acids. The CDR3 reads CASSLEGTGELFF. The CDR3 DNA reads TGCGCCAGCAGCTTGGAGGGCACCGGGGAGCTGTTTTTT. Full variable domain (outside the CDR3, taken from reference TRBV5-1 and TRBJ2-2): KAGVTQTPRYLIKTRGQQVTLSCSPISGHRSVSWYQQTPGQGLQFLFEYFSETQRNKGNFPGRFSGRQFSNSRSEMNVSTLELGDSALYLCASSLEGTGELFFGEGSRLTVL.

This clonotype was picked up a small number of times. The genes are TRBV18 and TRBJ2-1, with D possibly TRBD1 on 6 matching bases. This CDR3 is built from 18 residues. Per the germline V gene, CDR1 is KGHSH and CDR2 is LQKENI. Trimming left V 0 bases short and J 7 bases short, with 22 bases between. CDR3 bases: TGTGCCAGCTCACCACCCAGGGACACCCCAGAAAGGGGGAATGAGCAGTTCTTC. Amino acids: CASSPPRDTPERGNEQFF.

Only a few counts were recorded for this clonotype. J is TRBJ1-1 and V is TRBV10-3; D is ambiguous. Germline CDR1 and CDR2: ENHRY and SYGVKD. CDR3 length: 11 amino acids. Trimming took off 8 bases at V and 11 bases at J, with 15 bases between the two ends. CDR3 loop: CAISSQRTAFF. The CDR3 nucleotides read TGTGCCATCTCCTCACAGAGGACCGCTTTCTTT.

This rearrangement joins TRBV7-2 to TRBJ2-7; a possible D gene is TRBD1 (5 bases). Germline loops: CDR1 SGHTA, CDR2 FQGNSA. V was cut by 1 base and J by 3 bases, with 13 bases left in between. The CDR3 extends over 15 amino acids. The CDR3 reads CASSLDRQGLYEQYF. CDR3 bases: TGTGCCAGCAGCTTAGATCGGCAGGGCCTCTACGAGCAGTACTTC.

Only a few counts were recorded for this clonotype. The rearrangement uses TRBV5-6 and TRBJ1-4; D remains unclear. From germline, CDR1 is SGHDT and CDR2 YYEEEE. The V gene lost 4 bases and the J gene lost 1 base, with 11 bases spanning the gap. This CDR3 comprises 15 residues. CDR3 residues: CASSTAGLTNEKLFF. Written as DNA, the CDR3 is TGTGCCAGCAGCACCGCCGGGTTAACTAATGAAAAACTGTTTTTT.

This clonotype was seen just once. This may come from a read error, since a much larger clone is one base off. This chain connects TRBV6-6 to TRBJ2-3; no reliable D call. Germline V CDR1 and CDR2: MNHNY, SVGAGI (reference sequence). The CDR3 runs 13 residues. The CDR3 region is CASCYTPTDTQYF. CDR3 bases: TGTGCCAGCTGTTACACGCCCACAGATACGCAGTATTTT.

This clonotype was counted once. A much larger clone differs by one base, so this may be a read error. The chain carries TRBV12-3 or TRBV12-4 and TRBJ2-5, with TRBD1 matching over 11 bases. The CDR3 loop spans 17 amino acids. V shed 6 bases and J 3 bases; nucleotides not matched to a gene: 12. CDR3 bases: TGTGCCAGCAGCCGCGGGATATGGGACAGGGGGGAAGAGACCCAGTACTTC. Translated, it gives CASSRGIWDRGEETQYF.

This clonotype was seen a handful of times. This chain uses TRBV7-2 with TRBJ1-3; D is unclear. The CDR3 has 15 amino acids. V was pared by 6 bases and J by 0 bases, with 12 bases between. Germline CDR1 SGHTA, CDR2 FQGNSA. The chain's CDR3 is CASRPPYNSGNTIYF. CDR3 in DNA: TGTGCCAGCAGACCCCCCTACAACTCTGGAAACACCATATATTTT. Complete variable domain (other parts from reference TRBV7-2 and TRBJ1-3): GAGVSQSPSNKVTEKGKDVELRCDPISGHTALYWYRQSLGQGLEFLIYFQGNSAPDKSGLPSDRFSAERTGGSVSTLTIQRTQQEDSAVYLCASRPPYNSGNTIYFGEGSWLTVV.

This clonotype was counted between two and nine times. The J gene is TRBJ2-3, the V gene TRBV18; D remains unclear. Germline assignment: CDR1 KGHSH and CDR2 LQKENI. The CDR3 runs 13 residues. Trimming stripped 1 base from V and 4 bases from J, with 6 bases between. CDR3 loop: CASSPRAPDTQYF. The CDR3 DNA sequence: TGTGCCAGCTCACCACGAGCCCCAGATACGCAGTATTTT.

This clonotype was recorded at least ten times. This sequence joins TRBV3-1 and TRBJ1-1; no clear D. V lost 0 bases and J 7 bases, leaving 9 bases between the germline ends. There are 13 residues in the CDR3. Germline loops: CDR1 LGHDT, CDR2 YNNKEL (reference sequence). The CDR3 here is CASSQDRHYEAFF. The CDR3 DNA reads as TGTGCCAGCAGCCAAGATAGGCACTATGAAGCTTTCTTT.

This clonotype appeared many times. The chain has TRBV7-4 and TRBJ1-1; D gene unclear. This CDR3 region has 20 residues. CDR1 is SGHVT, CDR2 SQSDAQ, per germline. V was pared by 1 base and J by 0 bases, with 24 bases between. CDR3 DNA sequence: TGTGCCAGCAGCTTAGACCCGGCTGAGGACGATCGGGAGGTGAACACTGAAGCTTTCTTT. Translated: CASSLDPAEDDREVNTEAFF. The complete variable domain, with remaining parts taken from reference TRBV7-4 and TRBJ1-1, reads GAGVSQSPRYKVAKRGRDVALRCDSISGHVTLYWYRQTLGQGSEVLTYSQSDAQRDKSGRPSGRFSAERPERSVSTLKIQRTEQGDSAVYLCASSLDPAEDDREVNTEAFFGQGTRLTVV.

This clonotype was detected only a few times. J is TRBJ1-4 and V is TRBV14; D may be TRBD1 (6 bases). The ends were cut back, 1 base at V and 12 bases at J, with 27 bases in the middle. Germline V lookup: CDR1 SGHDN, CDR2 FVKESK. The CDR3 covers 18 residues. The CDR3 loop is CASSQGPLRGPRMSQLFF. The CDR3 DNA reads TGTGCCAGCAGCCAAGGCCCTCTCAGGGGCCCGAGGATGTCGCAACTGTTTTTT.

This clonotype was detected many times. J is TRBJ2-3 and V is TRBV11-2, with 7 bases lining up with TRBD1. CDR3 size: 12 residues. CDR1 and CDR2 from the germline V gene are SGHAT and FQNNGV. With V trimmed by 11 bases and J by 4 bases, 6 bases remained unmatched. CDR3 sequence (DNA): TGTGCCGTACAGGGGATTCCAGATACGCAGTATTTT. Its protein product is CAVQGIPDTQYF.

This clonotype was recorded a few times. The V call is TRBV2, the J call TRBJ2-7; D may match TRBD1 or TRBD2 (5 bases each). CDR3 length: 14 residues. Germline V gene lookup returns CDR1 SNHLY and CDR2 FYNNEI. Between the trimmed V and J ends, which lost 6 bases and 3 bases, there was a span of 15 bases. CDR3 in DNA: TGTGCCAGCAGCCCAGGGCGAGGGGACTACGAGCAGTACTTC. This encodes CASSPGRGDYEQYF.

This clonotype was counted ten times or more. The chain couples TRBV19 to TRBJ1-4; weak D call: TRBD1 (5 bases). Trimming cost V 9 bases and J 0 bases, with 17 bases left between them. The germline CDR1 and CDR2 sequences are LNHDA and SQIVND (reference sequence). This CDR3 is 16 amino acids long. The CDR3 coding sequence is TGTGCCAGCCGTAGTGGAGGGGCCGCAACTAATGAAAAACTGTTTTTT. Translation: CASRSGGAATNEKLFF.

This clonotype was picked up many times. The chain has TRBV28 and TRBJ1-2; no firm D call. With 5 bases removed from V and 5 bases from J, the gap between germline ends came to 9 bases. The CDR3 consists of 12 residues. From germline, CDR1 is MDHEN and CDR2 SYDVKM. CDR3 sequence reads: CASSIGGYGYTF. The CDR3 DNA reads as TGTGCCAGCAGTATCGGCGGATATGGCTACACCTTC.

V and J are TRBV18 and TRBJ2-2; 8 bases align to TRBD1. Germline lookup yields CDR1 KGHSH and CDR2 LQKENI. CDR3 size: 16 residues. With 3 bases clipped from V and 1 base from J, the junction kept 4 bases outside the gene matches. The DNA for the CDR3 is TGTGCCAGCTCACCGGGGGACAGGCTGAACACCGGGGAGCTGTTTTTT. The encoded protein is CASSPGDRLNTGELFF.

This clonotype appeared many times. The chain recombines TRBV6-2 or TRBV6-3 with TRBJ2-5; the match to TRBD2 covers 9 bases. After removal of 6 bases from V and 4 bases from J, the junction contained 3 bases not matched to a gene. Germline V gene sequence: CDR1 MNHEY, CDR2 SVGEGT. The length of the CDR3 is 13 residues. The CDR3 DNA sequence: TGTGCCAGCAGGAAACTAGCGGGAGAGACCCAGTACTTC. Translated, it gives CASRKLAGETQYF.

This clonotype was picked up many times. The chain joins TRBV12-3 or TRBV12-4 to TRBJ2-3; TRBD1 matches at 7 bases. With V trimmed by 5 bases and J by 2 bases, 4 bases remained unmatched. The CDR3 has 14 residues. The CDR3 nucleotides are TGTGCCAGCAGTCCCGGGACAGTCACAGATACGCAGTATTTT. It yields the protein CASSPGTVTDTQYF.

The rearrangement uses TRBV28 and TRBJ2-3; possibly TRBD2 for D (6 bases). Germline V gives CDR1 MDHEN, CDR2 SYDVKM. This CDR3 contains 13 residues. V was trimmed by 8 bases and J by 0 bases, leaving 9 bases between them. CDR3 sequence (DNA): TGTGCCAGCCGGGACTCAAGCACAGATACGCAGTATTTT. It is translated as CASRDSSTDTQYF. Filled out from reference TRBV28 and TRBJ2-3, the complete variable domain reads DVKVTQSSRYLVKRTGEKVFLECVQDMDHENMFWYRQDPGLGLRLIYFSYDVKMKEKGDIPEGYSVSREKKERFSLILESASTNQTSMYLCASRDSSTDTQYFGPGTRLTVL.

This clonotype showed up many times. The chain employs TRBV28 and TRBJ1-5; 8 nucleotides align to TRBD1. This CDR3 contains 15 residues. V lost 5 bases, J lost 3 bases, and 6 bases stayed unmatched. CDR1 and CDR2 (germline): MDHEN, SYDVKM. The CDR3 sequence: CASSLTGADNQPQHF. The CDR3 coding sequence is TGTGCCAGCAGTCTGACAGGGGCCGACAATCAGCCCCAGCATTTT. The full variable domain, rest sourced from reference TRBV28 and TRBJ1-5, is DVKVTQSSRYLVKRTGEKVFLECVQDMDHENMFWYRQDPGLGLRLIYFSYDVKMKEKGDIPEGYSVSREKKERFSLILESASTNQTSMYLCASSLTGADNQPQHFGDGTRLSIL.

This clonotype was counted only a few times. The DNA of the CDR3 is TGCGCCAGCAGCTTGGGGGGACAGAAATACAATGAGCAGTTCTTC. This translates into CASSLGGQKYNEQFF. The genes are TRBV5-1 and TRBJ2-1; 7 positions match TRBD1. This CDR3 contains 15 residues. J gave up 4 bases and V 0 bases, and 4 bases lay outside the gene matches. Germline V gene data show CDR1 as SGHRS and CDR2 as YFSETQ.

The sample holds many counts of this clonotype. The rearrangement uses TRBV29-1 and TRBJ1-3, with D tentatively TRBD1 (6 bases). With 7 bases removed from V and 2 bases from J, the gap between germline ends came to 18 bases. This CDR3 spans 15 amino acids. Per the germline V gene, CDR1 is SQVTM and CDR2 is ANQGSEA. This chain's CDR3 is CSGLDTGYAGNTIYF. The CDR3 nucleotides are TGCAGCGGACTTGATACAGGGTACGCTGGAAACACCATATATTTT.

The DNA for the CDR3 is TGTGCCAGCAGCCAAGATTCCCGCGCCGCTGAAGCTTTCTTT. This encodes CASSQDSRAAEAFF. This sequence joins TRBV4-2 and TRBJ1-1; D gene unclear. The CDR3 extends over 14 amino acids. V lost 0 bases and J 6 bases, leaving 11 bases between the germline ends. From germline, CDR1 is LGHNA and CDR2 YNFKEQ.

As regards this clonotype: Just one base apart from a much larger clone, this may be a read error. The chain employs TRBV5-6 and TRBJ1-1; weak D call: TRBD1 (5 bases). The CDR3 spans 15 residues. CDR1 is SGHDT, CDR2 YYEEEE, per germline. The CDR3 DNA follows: TGTACCAGCAGCTCGCCGGGACCCATGAACACTGAAGCTTTCTTT. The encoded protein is CTSSSPGPMNTEAFF.

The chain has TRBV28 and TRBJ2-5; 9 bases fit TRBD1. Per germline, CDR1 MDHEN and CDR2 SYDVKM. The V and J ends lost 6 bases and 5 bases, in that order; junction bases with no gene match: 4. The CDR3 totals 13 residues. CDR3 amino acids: CASRQGALETQYF. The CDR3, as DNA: TGTGCCAGCAGACAGGGGGCACTTGAGACCCAGTACTTC.

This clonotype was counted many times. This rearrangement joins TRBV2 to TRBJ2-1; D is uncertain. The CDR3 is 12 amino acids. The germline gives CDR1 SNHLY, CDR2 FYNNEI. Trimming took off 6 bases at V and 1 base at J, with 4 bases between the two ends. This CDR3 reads CASRGSYNEQFF. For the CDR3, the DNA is TGTGCCAGCAGAGGGTCCTACAATGAGCAGTTCTTC.

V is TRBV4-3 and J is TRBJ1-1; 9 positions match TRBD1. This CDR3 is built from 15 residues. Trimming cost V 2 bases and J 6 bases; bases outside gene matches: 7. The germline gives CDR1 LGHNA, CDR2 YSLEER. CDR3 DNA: TGCGCCAGCAGCCAACCCGGGACAGGGATGGCTGAAGCTTTCTTT. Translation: CASSQPGTGMAEAFF.

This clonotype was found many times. In nucleotides, the CDR3 is TGCGCCAGCAGCCAAGATTTAGGGGGGAGCTCCTACAATGAGCAGTTCTTC. Encoded protein: CASSQDLGGSSYNEQFF. The chain carries TRBV4-3 and TRBJ2-1, with D perhaps TRBD1 or TRBD2 (6 bases each). The V and J ends lost 0 bases and 0 bases respectively, with 12 bases between them. This CDR3 has 17 residues. In germline, CDR1 is LGHNA, CDR2 YSLEER.

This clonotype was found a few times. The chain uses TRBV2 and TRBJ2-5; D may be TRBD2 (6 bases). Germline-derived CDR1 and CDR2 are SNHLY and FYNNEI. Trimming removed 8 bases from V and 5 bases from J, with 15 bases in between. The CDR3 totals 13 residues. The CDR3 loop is CASLRGKVETQYF. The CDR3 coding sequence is TGTGCCAGCTTGCGGGGCAAGGTGGAGACCCAGTACTTC.

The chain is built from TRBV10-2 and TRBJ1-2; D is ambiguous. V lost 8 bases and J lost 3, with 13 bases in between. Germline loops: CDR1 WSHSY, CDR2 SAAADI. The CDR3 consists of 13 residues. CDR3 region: CASHTRPDYGYTF. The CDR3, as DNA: TGCGCCAGCCATACCCGGCCGGACTATGGCTACACCTTC.